This T cell receptor beta chain derives from a study of cytomegalovirus exposure and HLA in healthy donors. Only in-frame clones appear in the TCRdb table, and some are missing; sequencing was by immunoSEQ multiplex PCR. Of approximately 50,000 clones listed, over 75% are singletons. The junction had 5 bases not matched to a gene; V was cut back by 2 bases and J by 2 bases. Germline CDR1 and CDR2: SGHKS and YYEKEE (reference sequence). This CDR3 contains 15 residues. The sequenced sample was PBMCs. The chain is built from TRBV5-5 and TRBJ2-3; 7 nucleotides match TRBD1. The clonotype originates from a woman aged 25 to 39 in good health and CMV-seronegative. The CDR3 reads CASSFWGQSTDTQYF. Written as DNA, the CDR3 is TGTGCCAGCAGCTTTTGGGGACAGTCCACAGATACGCAGTATTTT.